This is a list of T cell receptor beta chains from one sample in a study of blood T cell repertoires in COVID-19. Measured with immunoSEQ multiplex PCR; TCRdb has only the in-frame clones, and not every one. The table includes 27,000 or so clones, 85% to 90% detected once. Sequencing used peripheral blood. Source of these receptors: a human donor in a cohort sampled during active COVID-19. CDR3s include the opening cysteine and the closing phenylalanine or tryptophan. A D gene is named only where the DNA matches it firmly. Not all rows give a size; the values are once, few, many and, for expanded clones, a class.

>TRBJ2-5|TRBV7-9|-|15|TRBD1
TGTGCCAGCAGCTTGGGGACAGGGGGCAGGGAGACCCAGTACTTC
CASSLGTGGRETQYF
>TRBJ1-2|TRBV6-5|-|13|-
TGTGCCAGCAGCGAGGGCAGATCATATGGCTACACCTTC
CASSEGRSYGYTF
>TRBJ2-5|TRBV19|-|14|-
TGTGCCAGTAGTCACAGGATGTACCAAGAGACCCAGTACTTC
CASSHRMYQETQYF
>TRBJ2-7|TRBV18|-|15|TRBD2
TGTGCCAGCTCAGGGTCACTAGCGGGATCCTACGAGCAGTACTTC
CASSGSLAGSYEQYF
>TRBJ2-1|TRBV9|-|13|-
TGTGCCAGCAGCGCTACTAGAGACAATGAGCAGTTCTTC
CASSATRDNEQFF
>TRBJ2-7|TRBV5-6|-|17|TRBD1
TGTGCCAGCAGCTTGGCACCCGGGACAGGGTTCCTTGACGAGCAGTACTTC
CASSLAPGTGFLDEQYF
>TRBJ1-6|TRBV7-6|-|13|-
TGTGCCAGCAGCTTAGCGGAGAAACTGGCCCTCCACTTT
CASSLAEKLALHF
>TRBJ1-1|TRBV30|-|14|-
TGTGCCTGGACCCGCCAGGTTTCTAACACTGAAGCTTTCTTT
CAWTRQVSNTEAFF
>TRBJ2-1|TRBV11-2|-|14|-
TGTGCCAGCAGCTTAGAAGACTCCCGCAATGAGCAGTTCTTC
CASSLEDSRNEQFF
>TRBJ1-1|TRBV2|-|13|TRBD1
TGTGCCAGCAGGGGACAGGGGAGCACTGAAGCTTTCTTT
CASRGQGSTEAFF
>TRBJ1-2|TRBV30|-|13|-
TGTGCCTGGGGCCGGGGGGGCCCCTATGGCTACACCTTC
CAWGRGGPYGYTF
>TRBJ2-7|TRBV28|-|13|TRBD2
TGTGCCAGCCGAGGGACTAGCGGGTACGAGCAGTACTTC
CASRGTSGYEQYF
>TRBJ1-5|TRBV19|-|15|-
TGTGCCACCACGGACAGACGTTATAGCAATCAGCCCCAGCATTTT
CATTDRRYSNQPQHF
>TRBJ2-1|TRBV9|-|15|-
TGTGCCAGCAGCGTAGCGGGACTCACCTACAATGAGCAGTTCTTC
CASSVAGLTYNEQFF
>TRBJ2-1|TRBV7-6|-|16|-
TGTGCCAGCAGCTTTGGGACATTCAGCTCCTACAATGAGCAGTTCTTC
CASSFGTFSSYNEQFF
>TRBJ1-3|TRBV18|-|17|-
TGTGCCAGCTCACCTAGCCGGGACACATACTCTGGAAACACCATATATTTT
CASSPSRDTYSGNTIYF
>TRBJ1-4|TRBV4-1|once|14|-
TGCGCCAGCAGCCTGACAGCAACTAATGAAAAACTGTTTTTT
CASSLTATNEKLFF
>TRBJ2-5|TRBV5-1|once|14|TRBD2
TGCGCCAGCAGCCCGGGGGGGCGGAAAGAGACCCAGTACTTC
CASSPGGRKETQYF
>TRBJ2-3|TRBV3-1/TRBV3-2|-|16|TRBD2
TGTGCCAGCAGCCAAGGCGCTAGCGGTCGCACAGATACGCAGTATTTT
CASSQGASGRTDTQYF
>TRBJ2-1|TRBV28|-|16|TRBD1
TGTGCCAGCGGAATTGGAGGACAGGGGAACTACAATGAGCAGTTCTTC
CASGIGGQGNYNEQFF
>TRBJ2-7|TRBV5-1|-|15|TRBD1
TGCGCCAGCAGCCCGGGGACAGGATTTACCTACGAGCAGTACTTC
CASSPGTGFTYEQYF
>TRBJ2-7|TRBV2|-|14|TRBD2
TGTGCCAGCAGGAATACCGGGGGGAACAACGAGCAGTACTTC
CASRNTGGNNEQYF
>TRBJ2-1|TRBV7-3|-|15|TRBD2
TGTGCCAGCAGCTTAGGGCTAGCGGGAGTCAATGAGCAGTTCTTC
CASSLGLAGVNEQFF
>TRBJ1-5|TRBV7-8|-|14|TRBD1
TGTGCCAGCAGCTTACAGGGGGCGCGCCAGCCCCAGCATTTT
CASSLQGARQPQHF
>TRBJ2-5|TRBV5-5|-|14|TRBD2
TGTGCCAGCAGCCTGCCCGGGGGGCAAGAGACCCAGTACTTC
CASSLPGGQETQYF
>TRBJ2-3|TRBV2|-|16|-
TGTGCCAGCAGTACTCCCGCGGGGGCTCCCACAGATACGCAGTATTTT
CASSTPAGAPTDTQYF